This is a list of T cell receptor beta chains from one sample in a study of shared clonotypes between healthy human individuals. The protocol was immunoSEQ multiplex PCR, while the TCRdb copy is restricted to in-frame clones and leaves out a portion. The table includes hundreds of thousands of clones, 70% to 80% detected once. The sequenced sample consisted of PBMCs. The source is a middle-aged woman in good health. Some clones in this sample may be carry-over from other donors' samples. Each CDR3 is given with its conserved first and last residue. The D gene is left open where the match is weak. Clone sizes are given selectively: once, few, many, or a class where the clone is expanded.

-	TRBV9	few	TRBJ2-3	CASSVGVLASDTQYF	TGTGCCAGCAGCGTAGGCGTGTTAGCATCAGATACGCAGTATTTT
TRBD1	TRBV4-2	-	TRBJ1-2	CASSQDRGPYYGYTF	TGTGCCAGCAGCCAGGACAGGGGGCCCTACTATGGCTACACCTTC
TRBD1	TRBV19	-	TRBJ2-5	CASSTPGQVGETQYF	TGTGCCAGTAGTACCCCGGGACAGGTTGGGGAGACCCAGTACTTC
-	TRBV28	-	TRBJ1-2	CASSLGHRAPRGYTF	TGTGCCAGCAGTTTAGGTCATCGCGCCCCCCGGGGCTACACCTTC
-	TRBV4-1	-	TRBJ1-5	CASSQVRDVSSNQPQHF	TGCGCCAGCAGCCAAGTCAGGGATGTTTCAAGCAATCAGCCCCAGCATTTT
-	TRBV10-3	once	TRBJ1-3	CAISLTGGEGNTIYF	TGTGCCATCAGTTTGACAGGAGGCGAAGGAAACACCATATATTTT
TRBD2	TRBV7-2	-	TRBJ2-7	CASSFLAGGYEQYF	TGTGCCAGCAGCTTTCTGGCGGGGGGCTACGAGCAGTACTTC
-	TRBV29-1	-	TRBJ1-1	CSVSLDSYEPEAFF	TGCAGCGTCTCGCTCGACAGTTACGAACCTGAAGCTTTCTTT
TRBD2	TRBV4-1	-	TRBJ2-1	CASSQALAGTSLYNEQFF	TGCGCCAGCAGCCAAGCACTAGCGGGAACGAGTCTATACAATGAGCAGTTCTTC
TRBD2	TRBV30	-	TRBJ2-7	CAWGLAGGGEQYF	TGTGCCTGGGGGCTAGCGGGAGGGGGAGAGCAGTACTTC
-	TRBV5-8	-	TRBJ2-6	CASSQDLGSGANVLTF	TGTGCCAGCAGCCAAGATCTAGGGAGCGGGGCCAACGTCCTGACTTTC
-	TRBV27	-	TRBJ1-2	CASSSRSTDYGYTF	TGTGCCAGCAGTTCCCGGAGTACAGATTATGGCTACACCTTC
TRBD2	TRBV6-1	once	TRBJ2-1	CASSEADPSGIYNEQFF	TGTGCCAGCAGTGAAGCCGATCCTAGCGGGATCTACAATGAGCAGTTCTTC
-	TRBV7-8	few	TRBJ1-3	CASSTPASGNTIYF	TGTGCCAGCAGCACCCCAGCTTCTGGAAACACCATATATTTT
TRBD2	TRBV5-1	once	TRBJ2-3	CASSSLLGSGRGDTQYF	TGCGCCAGCAGCTCCCTGTTAGGTAGCGGGAGAGGAGATACGCAGTATTTT
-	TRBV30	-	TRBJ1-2	CAWSPAHSYGYTF	TGTGCCTGGAGTCCGGCACACAGCTATGGCTACACCTTC
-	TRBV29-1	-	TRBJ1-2	CSVDARGVSGYTF	TGCAGCGTTGACGCGCGGGGAGTGAGTGGCTACACCTTC
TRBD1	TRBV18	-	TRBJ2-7	CASSPRTSDRESEQYF	TGTGCCAGCTCACCTCGAACTTCGGACAGGGAAAGTGAGCAGTACTTC
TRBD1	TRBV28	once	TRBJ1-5	CASSFQGGHF	TGTGCCAGCAGTTTCCAGGGGGGGCATTTT
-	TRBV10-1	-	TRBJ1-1	CASRKAVDTEAFF	TGCGCCAGCAGGAAAGCTGTAGACACTGAAGCTTTCTTT
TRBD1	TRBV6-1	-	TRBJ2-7	CASSPRTGNYEQYF	TGTGCCAGCAGCCCCCGGACAGGGAATTACGAGCAGTACTTC
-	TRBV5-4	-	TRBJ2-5	CASSLGTQQETQYF	TGTGCCAGCAGCTTGGGGACCCAGCAAGAGACCCAGTACTTC